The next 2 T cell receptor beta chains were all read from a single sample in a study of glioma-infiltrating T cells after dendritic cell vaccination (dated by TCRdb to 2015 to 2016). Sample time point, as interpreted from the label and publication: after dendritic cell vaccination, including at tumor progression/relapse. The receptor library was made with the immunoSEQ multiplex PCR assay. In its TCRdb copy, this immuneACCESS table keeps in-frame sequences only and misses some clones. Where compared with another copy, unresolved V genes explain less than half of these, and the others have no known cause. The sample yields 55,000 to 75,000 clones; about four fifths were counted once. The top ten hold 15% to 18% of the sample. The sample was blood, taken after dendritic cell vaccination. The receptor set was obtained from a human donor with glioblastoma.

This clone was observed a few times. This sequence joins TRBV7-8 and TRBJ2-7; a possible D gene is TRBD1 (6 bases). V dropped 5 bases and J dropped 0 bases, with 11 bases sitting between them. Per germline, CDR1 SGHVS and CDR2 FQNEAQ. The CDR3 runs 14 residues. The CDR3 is CASSLTGDSYEQYF. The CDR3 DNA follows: TGTGCCAGCAGCCTGACAGGAGACTCCTACGAGCAGTACTTC. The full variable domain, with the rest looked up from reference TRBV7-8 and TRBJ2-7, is GAGVSQSPRYKVAKRGQDVALRCDPISGHVSLFWYQQALGQGPEFLTYFQNEAQLDKSGLPSDRFFAERPEGSVSTLKIQRTQQEDSAVYLCASSLTGDSYEQYFGPGTRLTVT.

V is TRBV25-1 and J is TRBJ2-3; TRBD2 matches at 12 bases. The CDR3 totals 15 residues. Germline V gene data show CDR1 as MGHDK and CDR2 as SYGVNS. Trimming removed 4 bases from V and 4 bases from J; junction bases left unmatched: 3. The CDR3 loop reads CASSGGLAGPDTQYF. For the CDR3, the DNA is TGTGCCAGCAGTGGAGGACTAGCGGGGCCAGATACGCAGTATTTT.